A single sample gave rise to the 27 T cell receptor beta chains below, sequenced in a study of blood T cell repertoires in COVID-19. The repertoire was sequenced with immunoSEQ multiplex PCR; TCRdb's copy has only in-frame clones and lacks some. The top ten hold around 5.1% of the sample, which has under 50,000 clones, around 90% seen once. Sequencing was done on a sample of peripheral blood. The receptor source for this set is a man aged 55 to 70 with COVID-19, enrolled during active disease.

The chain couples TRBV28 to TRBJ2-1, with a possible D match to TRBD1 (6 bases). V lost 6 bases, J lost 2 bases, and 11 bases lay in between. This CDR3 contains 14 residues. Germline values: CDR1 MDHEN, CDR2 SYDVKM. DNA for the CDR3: TGTGCCAGCAGACCTACAGGGACCTACAATGAGCAGTTCTTC. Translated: CASRPTGTYNEQFF.

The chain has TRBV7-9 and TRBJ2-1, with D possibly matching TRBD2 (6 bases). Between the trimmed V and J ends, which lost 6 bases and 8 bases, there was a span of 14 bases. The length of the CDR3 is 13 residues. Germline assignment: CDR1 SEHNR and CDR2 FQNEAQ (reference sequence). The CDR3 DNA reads TGTGCCAGCAGGGGGACTCCACGGGATGAGCAGTTCTTC. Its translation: CASRGTPRDEQFF.

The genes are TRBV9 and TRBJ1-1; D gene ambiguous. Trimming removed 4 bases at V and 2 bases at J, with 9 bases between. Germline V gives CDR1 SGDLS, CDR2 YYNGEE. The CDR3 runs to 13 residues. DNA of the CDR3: TGTGCCAGCAGCCCGTTTCTAAACACTGAAGCTTTCTTT. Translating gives CASSPFLNTEAFF.

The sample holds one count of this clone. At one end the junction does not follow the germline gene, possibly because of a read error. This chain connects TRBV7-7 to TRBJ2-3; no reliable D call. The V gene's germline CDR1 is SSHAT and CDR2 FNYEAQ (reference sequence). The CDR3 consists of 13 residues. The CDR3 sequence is CASSPLLPDTQYF. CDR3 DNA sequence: TGTGCTAGCAGCCCCCTCCTCCCAGATACGCAGTATTTT.

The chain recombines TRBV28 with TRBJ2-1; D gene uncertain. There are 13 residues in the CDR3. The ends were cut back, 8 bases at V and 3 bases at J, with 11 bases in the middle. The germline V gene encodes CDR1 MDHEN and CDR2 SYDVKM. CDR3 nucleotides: TGTGCCAGCTTGCGATATGGCTACAATGAGCAGTTCTTC. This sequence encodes CASLRYGYNEQFF.

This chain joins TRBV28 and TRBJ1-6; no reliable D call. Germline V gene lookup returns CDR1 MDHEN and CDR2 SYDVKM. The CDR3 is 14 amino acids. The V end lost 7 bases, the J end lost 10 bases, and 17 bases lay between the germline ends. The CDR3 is CASTPGSDFSPLHF. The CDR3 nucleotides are TGTGCCAGCACCCCAGGCTCCGATTTCTCACCCCTCCACTTT.

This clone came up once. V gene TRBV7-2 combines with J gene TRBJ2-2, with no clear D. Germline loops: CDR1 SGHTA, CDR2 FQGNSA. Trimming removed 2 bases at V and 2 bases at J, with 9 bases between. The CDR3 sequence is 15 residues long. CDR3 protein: CASSLSTGNTGELFF. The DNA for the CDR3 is TGTGCCAGCAGCTTATCGACGGGTAACACCGGGGAGCTGTTTTTT.

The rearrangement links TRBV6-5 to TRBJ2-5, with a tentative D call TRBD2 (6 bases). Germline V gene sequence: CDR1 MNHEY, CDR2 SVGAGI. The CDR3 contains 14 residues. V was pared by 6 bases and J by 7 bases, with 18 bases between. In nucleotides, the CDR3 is TGTGCCAGCAGGGCAGGCGGGGCTGAGGGGACCCAGTACTTC. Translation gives CASRAGGAEGTQYF.

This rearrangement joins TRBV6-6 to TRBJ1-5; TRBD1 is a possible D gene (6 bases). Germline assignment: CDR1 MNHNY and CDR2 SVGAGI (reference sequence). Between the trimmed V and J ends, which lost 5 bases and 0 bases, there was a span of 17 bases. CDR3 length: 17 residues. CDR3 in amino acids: CASSLTSGGHSNQPQHF. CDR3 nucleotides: TGTGCCAGCAGTCTAACTAGCGGGGGCCATAGCAATCAGCCCCAGCATTTT.

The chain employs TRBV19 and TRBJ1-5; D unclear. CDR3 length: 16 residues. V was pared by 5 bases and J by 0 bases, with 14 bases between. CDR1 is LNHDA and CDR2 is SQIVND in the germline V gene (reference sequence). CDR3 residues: CASSGASIGSNQPQHF. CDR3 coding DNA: TGTGCCAGTAGTGGAGCGTCCATCGGTAGCAATCAGCCCCAGCATTTT. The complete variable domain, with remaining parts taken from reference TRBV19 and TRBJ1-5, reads DGGITQSPKYLFRKEGQNVTLSCEQNLNHDAMYWYRQDPGQGLRLIYYSQIVNDFQKGDIAEGYSVSREKKESFPLTVTSAQKNPTAFYLCASSGASIGSNQPQHFGDGTRLSIL.

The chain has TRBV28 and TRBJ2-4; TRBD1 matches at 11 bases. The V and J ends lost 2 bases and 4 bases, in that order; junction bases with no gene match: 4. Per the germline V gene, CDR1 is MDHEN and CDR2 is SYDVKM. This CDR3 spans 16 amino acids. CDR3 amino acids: CASSLLGTGGKNIQYF. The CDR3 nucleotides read TGTGCCAGCAGTTTACTGGGGACAGGGGGAAAAAACATTCAGTACTTC.

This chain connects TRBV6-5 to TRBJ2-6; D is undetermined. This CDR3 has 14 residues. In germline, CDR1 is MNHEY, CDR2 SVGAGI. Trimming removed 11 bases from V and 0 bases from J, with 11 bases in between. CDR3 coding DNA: TGTGCCTCCCTCCCCTCCTCTGGGGCCAACGTCCTGACTTTC. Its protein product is CASLPSSGANVLTF.

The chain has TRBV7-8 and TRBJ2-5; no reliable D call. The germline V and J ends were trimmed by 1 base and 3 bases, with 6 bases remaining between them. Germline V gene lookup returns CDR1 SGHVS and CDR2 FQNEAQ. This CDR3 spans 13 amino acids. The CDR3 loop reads CASSLDSEETQYF. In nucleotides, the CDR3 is TGTGCCAGCAGCTTAGATAGTGAAGAGACCCAGTACTTC.

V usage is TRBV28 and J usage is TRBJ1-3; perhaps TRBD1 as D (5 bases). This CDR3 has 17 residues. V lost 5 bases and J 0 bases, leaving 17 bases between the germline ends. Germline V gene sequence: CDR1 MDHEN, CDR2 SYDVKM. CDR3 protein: CASSPLSTAFSGNTIYF. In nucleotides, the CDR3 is TGTGCCAGCAGTCCCCTCTCGACAGCTTTCTCTGGAAACACCATATATTTT.

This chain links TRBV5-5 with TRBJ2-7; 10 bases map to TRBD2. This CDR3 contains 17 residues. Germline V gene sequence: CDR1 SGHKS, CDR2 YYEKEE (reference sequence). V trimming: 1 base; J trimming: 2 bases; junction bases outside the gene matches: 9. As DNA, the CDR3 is TGTGCCAGCAGCTTGATCGCAGGACTAGCGGTAACCTACGAGCAGTACTTC. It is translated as CASSLIAGLAVTYEQYF.

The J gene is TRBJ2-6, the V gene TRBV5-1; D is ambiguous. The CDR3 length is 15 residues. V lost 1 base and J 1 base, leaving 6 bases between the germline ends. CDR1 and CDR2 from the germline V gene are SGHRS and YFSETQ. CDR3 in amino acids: CASSLTESGANVLTF. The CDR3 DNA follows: TGCGCCAGCAGCTTGACAGAATCTGGGGCCAACGTCCTGACTTTC. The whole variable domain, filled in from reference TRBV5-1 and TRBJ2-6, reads KAGVTQTPRYLIKTRGQQVTLSCSPISGHRSVSWYQQTPGQGLQFLFEYFSETQRNKGNFPGRFSGRQFSNSRSEMNVSTLELGDSALYLCASSLTESGANVLTFGAGSRLTVL.

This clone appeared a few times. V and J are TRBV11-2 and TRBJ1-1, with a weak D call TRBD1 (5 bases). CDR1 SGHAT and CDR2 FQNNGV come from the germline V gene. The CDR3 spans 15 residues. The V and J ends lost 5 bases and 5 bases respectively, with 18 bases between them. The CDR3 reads CASSPLRGGGTEAFF. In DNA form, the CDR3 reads TGTGCCAGCAGCCCCCTCCGCGGGGGAGGGACTGAAGCTTTCTTT. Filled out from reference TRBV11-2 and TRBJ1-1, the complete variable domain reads EAGVAQSPRYKIIEKRQSVAFWCNPISGHATLYWYQQILGQGPKLLIQFQNNGVVDDSQLPKDRFSAERLKGVDSTLKIQPAKLEDSAVYLCASSPLRGGGTEAFFGQGTRLTVV.

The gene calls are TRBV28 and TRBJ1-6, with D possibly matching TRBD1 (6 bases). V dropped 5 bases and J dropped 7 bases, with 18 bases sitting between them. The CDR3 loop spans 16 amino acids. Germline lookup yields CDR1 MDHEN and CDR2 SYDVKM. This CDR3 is CASSLAGTPLNSPLHF. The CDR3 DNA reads TGTGCCAGCAGTCTCGCCGGGACACCCCTAAATTCACCCCTCCACTTT.

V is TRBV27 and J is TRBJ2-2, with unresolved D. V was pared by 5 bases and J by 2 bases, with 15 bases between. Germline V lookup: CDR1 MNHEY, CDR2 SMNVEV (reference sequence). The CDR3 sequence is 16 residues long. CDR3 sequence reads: CASSPRPRVNTGELFF. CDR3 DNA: TGTGCCAGCAGTCCAAGACCTAGAGTTAACACCGGGGAGCTGTTTTTT.

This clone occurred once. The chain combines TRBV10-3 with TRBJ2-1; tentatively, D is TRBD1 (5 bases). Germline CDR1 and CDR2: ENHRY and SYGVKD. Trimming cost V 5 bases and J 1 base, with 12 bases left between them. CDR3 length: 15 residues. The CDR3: CAISPIDRSYNEQFF. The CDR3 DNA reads TGTGCCATCAGTCCCATCGACAGATCCTACAATGAGCAGTTCTTC.

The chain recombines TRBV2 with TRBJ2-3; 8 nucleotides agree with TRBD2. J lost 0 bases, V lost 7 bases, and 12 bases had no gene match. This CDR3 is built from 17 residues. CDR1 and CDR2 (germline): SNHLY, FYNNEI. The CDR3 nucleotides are TGTGCCAGCACCTCCGGGGCGAGCGGGGGTAGCACAGATACGCAGTATTTT. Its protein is CASTSGASGGSTDTQYF.

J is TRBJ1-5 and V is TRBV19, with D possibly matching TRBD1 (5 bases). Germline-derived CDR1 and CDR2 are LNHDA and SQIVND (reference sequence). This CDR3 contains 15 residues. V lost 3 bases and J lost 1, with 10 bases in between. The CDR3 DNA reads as TGTGCCAGTAGTATCGGGGGGGTCAGCAATCAGCCCCAGCATTTT. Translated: CASSIGGVSNQPQHF.

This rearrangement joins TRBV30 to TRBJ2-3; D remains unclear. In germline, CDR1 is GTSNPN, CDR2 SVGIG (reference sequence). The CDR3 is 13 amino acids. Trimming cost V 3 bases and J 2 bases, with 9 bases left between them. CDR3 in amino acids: CAWSGLYTDTQYF. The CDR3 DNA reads TGTGCCTGGAGCGGTTTGTACACAGATACGCAGTATTTT.

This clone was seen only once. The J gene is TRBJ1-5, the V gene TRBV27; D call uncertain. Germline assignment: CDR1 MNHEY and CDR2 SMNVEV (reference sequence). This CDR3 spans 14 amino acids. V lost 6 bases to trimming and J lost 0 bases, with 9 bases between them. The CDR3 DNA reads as TGTGCCAGCAGCGAGGAACCTAGCAATCAGCCCCAGCATTTT. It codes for CASSEEPSNQPQHF.

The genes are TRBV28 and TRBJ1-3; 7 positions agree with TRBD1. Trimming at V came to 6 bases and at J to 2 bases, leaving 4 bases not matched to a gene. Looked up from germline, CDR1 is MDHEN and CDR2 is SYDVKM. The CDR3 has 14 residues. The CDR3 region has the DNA TGTGCCAGCAGCTTAGGGGGCCCTGGAAACACCATATATTTT. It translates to CASSLGGPGNTIYF.

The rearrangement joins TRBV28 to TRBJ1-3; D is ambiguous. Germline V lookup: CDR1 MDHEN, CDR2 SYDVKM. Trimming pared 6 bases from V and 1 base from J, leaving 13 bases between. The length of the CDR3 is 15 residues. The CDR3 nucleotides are TGTGCCAGCAGCTCGAGGGAGCTGTCTGGAAACACCATATATTTT. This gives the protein CASSSRELSGNTIYF.

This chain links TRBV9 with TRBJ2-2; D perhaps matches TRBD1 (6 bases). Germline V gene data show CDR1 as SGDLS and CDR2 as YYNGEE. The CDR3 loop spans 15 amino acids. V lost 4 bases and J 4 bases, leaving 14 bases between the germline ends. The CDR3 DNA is TGTGCCAGCAGCCCCCGGACAGATACCACCGGGGAGCTGTTTTTT. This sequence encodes CASSPRTDTTGELFF.